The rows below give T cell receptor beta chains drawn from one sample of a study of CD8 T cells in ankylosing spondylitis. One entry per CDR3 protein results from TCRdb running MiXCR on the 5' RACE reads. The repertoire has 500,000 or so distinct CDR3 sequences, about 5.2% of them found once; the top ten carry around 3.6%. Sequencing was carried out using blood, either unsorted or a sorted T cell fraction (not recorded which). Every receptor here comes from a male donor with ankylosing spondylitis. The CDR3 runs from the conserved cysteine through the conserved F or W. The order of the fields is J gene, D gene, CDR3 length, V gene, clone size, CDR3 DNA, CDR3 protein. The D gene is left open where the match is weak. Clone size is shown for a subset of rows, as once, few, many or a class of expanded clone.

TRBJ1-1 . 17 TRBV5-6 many TGTGCCAGCAGCTATTCAACGTGGGCCAACGAGAACACTGAAGCTTTCTTT CASSYSTWANENTEAFF
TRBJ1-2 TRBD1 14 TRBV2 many TGTGCCAGCAGTCAAACCGGGACAGCCTATGGCTACACCTTC CASSQTGTAYGYTF
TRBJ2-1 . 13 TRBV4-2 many TGTGCCAGCAGCCCACGGGGTAACAATGAGCAGTTCTTC CASSPRGNNEQFF
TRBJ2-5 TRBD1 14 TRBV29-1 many TGCAGCGTTGAAGGGACAGGGGCTTTAGAGGCCCAGTACTTC CSVEGTGALEAQYF
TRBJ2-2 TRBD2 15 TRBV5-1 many TGCGCCAGCAGCCTTCCGGGACTAGCGACCGGGGAGCTGTTTTTT CASSLPGLATGELFF
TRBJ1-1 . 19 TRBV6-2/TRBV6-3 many TGTGCCAGCAGTTACTTCACCGCAGGCTTCGGGGGTCGGGGCACTGAAGCTTTCTTT CASSYFTAGFGGRGTEAFF
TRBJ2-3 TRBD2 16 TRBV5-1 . TGCGCCAGCAGCTTGGAGGTAGCGGGAGCGGGAGATACGCAGTATTTT CASSLEVAGAGDTQYF
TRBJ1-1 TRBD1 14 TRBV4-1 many TGCGCCAGCAGCCAGGTCGGGACAGTAGATGAAGCTTTCTTT CASSQVGTVDEAFF
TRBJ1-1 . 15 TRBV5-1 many TGCGCCAGCAGCTTGGAACCGGAGGGCGGAAGGGAAGCTTTCTTT CASSLEPEGGREAFF
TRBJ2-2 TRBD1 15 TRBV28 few TGTGCCAGCTTAGACAGGGGCCACCAAACCGGGGAGCTGTTTTTT CASLDRGHQTGELFF
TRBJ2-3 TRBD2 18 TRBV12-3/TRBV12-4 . TGTGCCAGCACTTTTCCCTCTCGTAGCGGGAGGGGCACAGATACGCAGTATTTT CASTFPSRSGRGTDTQYF
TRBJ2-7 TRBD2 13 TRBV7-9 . TGTGCCAGCAGCCAGACTCCGGGGGGCGAGCAGTACTTC CASSQTPGGEQYF
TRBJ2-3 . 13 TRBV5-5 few TGTGCCAGCAGCCCCACCGCGGGCAGTACGCAGTATTTT CASSPTAGSTQYF
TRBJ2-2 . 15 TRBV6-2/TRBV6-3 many TGTGCCAGCAGGAGGACGGATACGAACACCGGGGAGCTGTTTTTT CASRRTDTNTGELFF
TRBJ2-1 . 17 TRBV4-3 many TGCGCCAGCAGCCAATCCGTGGGGGTGGCCCTCCACAATGAGCAGTTCTTC CASSQSVGVALHNEQFF
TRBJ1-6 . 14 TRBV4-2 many TGTGCCAGCAGCCAAGACGCCTATAATTCACCCCTCCACTTT CASSQDAYNSPLHF
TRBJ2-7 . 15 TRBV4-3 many TGCGCCAGCAGCCAAGCTCAAACAGGGCCCTACGAGCAGTACTTC CASSQAQTGPYEQYF
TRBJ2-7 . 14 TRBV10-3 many TGTGCCATCAGTGCATACCGGGACACCTACGAGCAGTACTTC CAISAYRDTYEQYF
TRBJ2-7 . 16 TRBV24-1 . TGTGCCACCAGTGATTTCGCCAGGACCTATACCTACGAGCAGTACTTC CATSDFARTYTYEQYF
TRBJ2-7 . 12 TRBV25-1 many TGTGCCAGCAGTGAATACGGCTTCGAGCAGTACTTC CASSEYGFEQYF
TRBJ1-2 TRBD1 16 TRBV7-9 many TGTGCCAGCAGCTTAACAGGGGGCGCGAGATTTGATGGCTACACCTTC CASSLTGGARFDGYTF
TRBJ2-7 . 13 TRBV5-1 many TGCGCCAGCAGCTTGGCCGGCAACTACGAGCAGTACTTC CASSLAGNYEQYF
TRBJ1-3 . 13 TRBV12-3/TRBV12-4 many TGTGCCAGCACCCTGGGAACTGGAAACACCATATATTTT CASTLGTGNTIYF
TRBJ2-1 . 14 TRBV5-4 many TGTGCCAGCAGCTTCCGGGTGGGCTACAATGAGCAGTTCTTC CASSFRVGYNEQFF
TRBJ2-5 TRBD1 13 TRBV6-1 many TGTGCCAGCAGAAGGACAGGCCAAGAGACCCAGTACTTC CASRRTGQETQYF
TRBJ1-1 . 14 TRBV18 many TGTGCCAGCTCACCAGTTGCAGCTGACACTGAAGCTTTCTTT CASSPVAADTEAFF
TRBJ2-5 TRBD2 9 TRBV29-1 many TGCAGCCCCTCCCGACTAGCCTACTTC CSPSRLAYF
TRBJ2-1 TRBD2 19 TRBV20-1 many TGCAGTGCTAACCACAAAGGCCCCGGGACTAGCGGGATGGTGGGTGAGCAGTTCTTC CSANHKGPGTSGMVGEQFF
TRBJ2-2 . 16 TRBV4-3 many TGCGCCAGCAGCCAAGCCCCAGGTTTGAACACCGGGGAGCTGTTTTTT CASSQAPGLNTGELFF
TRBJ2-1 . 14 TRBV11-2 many TGTGCCAGCAGCTTAGCCGGGGGCTTCGATGAGCAGTTCTTC CASSLAGGFDEQFF
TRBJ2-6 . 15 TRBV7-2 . TGTGCCAGCAGCTCCAGGAACGGTGGGGCCAACGTCCTGACTTTC CASSSRNGGANVLTF
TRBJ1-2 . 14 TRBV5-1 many TGCGCCAGCAGCCTCCTAACCGGGACGGCTGACTACACCTTC CASSLLTGTADYTF
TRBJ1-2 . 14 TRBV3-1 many TGTGCCAGCAGCCAAGAACCGGGAAGCTATGGCTACACCTTC CASSQEPGSYGYTF
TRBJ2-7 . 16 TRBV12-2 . TGTGCAAGTCGCTTAACCTACCGGGACAGGTTCTACGAGCAGTACTTC CASRLTYRDRFYEQYF
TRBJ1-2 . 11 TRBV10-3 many TGTGCCATCAGAAGCCAATCTGGCTACACCTTC CAIRSQSGYTF
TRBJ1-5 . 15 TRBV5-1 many TGCGCCAGCAGCCCAGGGACATACAGCAATCAGCCCCAGCATTTT CASSPGTYSNQPQHF
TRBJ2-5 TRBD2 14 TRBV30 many TGTGCCTCCCCGGGGGGGTCTAATCAAGAGACCCAGTACTTC CASPGGSNQETQYF
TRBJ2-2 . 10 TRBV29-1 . TGCAGCGCATTCACCGGGGAGCTGTTTTTT CSAFTGELFF
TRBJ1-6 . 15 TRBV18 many TGTGCCAGCTCACCTGGGAGGGTCGGTAATTCACCCCTCCACTTT CASSPGRVGNSPLHF
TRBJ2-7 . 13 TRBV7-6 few TGTGCCAGCAGCCTAGGTGTCGGGTTGGAGCAGTACTTC CASSLGVGLEQYF
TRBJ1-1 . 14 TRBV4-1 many TGCGCCAGCAGCCAACTATTAGCTCGGACTGAAGCTTTCTTT CASSQLLARTEAFF
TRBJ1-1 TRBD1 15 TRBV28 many TGTGCCAGCAGCCTACTATCTAGGACAGGGAATGAAGCTTTCTTT CASSLLSRTGNEAFF
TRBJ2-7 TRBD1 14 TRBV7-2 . TGTGCCAGCAGCCTTATGGGGACAGTCGGCGAGCAGTACTTC CASSLMGTVGEQYF
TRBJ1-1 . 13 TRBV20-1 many TGCAGTGCTGTGGGACGGATGAACACTGAAGCTTTCTTT CSAVGRMNTEAFF
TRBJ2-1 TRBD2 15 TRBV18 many TGTGCCAGCTCCCTCGGGGGACTAGACTACAATGAGCAGTTCTTC CASSLGGLDYNEQFF
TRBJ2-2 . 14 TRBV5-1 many TGCGCCAGCAGCTTGAATAAGGCCCGCGGGGAGCTGTTTTTT CASSLNKARGELFF
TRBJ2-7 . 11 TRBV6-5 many TGTGCCAGGGGGGACGTCTACGAGCAGTACTTC CARGDVYEQYF
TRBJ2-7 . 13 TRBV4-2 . TGTGCCAGCGGCCCCGGGCTCACCTGCGAGCAGTACTTC CASGPGLTCEQYF
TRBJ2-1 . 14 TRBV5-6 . TGTGCCAGCAGGACCTATACCGCCGACAATGAGCAGTTCTTC CASRTYTADNEQFF
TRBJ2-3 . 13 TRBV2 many TGTGCCAGCAATAGACGGATCACAGATACGCAGTATTTT CASNRRITDTQYF